This passage covers 32 T cell receptor beta chains from one sample sequenced in a study of cytomegalovirus exposure and HLA in healthy donors. The PCR used 60 Vbeta and 13 Jbeta primers. Sequenced by immunoSEQ multiplex PCR; TCRdb stores in-frame clones only, minus some. Among more than 130,000 clones listed, around 80% were seen once. Sequenced input: PBMCs. The receptor set was obtained from a man aged 25-40 years in good health and CMV-seronegative.

The chain recombines TRBV6-1 with TRBJ2-1; 8 bases are shared with TRBD2. V shed 4 bases, J shed 12 bases, and the junction held 11 bases outside the gene matches. Germline CDR1 MNHNS, CDR2 SASEGT. This CDR3 has 14 residues. The CDR3 region has the DNA TGTGCCAGCAGTGGGGGGCTAGCGGGTCACCCGCAGTTCTTC. Residues: CASSGGLAGHPQFF.

V gene TRBV10-1 combines with J gene TRBJ2-2; D is possibly TRBD1 (5 bases). Germline CDR1 is WNHNN and CDR2 is SYGVQD (reference sequence). This CDR3 is built from 15 residues. The V end was cut by 3 bases, the J end by 6 bases, with 14 bases between. DNA of the CDR3: TGCGCCAGCAGTGACTTCCCCCTGGGGCCCGGGGAGCTGTTTTTT. It yields the protein CASSDFPLGPGELFF.

The rearrangement links TRBV5-1 to TRBJ2-1; no clear D gene. CDR1 SGHRS and CDR2 YFSETQ come from the germline V gene. The CDR3 is made up of 11 amino acids. Between the trimmed V and J ends, which lost 2 bases and 8 bases, there was a span of 5 bases. CDR3 nucleotide sequence: TGCGCCAGCAGCTTAGAGGATGAGCAGTTCTTC. Amino acids: CASSLEDEQFF.

The chain carries TRBV5-6 and TRBJ1-2; 10 bases agree with TRBD1. The junction had 3 bases not matched to a gene; V was cut back by 0 bases and J by 7 bases. CDR1 is SGHDT, CDR2 YYEEEE, per germline. CDR3 length: 14 residues. As DNA, the CDR3 is TGTGCCAGCAGCTTGGGGGGACAGGGGTGTGGCTACACCTTC. This sequence encodes CASSLGGQGCGYTF.

This clone was seen more than once but under ten times. J is TRBJ2-1 and V is TRBV6-6; 12 nucleotides agree with TRBD2. The CDR3 has 15 amino acids. J was trimmed by 9 bases and V by 7 bases; bases with no gene match: 10. Germline V lookup: CDR1 MNHNY, CDR2 SVGAGI (reference sequence). This CDR3 is CASKRLAGGQGEQFF. The CDR3 DNA reads as TGTGCCAGCAAGAGGCTAGCGGGAGGGCAAGGTGAGCAGTTCTTC.

The chain joins TRBV29-1 to TRBJ2-2; 9 nucleotides align to TRBD1. The CDR3 is 14 residues long. The ends lost 6 bases at V and 4 bases at J; junction bases unmatched: 6. Germline V gene sequence: CDR1 SQVTM, CDR2 ANQGSEA. The CDR3: CSVPRTGVTGELFF. The CDR3 DNA sequence: TGCAGCGTCCCCAGGACAGGGGTCACCGGGGAGCTGTTTTTT.

The chain uses TRBV29-1 and TRBJ1-1, with a tentative D call TRBD1 (5 bases). The CDR3 has 11 residues. Germline-derived CDR1 and CDR2 are SQVTM and ANQGSEA. Trimming shortened V by 8 bases and J by 9 bases, and 16 bases separated the two germline ends. CDR3: CSSIGEGKAFF. In nucleotides, the CDR3 is TGCAGCTCGATAGGGGAGGGGAAAGCTTTCTTT.

The chain carries TRBV27 and TRBJ1-5; 9 nucleotides agree with TRBD1. With 6 bases clipped from V and 6 bases from J, the junction kept 12 bases outside the gene matches. Germline CDR1 reads MNHEY; CDR2 reads SMNVEV (reference sequence). The CDR3 covers 16 residues. The CDR3 DNA follows: TGTGCCAGCAGACCAACCATAACAGGGGGCGGTCAGCCCCAGCATTTT. Amino acid sequence: CASRPTITGGGQPQHF.

The V call is TRBV9, the J call TRBJ2-7; no definite D call. V lost 4 bases, J lost 4 bases, and 18 bases lay in between. The CDR3 loop spans 15 amino acids. Germline values: CDR1 SGDLS, CDR2 YYNGEE. The CDR3 here is CASSPTGSNLYEQYF. The CDR3 DNA follows: TGTGCCAGCAGCCCTACCGGGTCAAATTTGTACGAGCAGTACTTC.

Comments on this clone: Germline is not matched at one junction end, which may reflect a read error. The chain links TRBV29-1 to TRBJ1-2; 8 bases line up with TRBD1. Germline V gives CDR1 SQVTM, CDR2 ANQGSEA. This CDR3 is 11 amino acids long. CDR3 sequence (DNA): TGCACCATGGGGACAGGCCAGGGCTACCCCTTC. This translates into CTMGTGQGYPF.

V usage is TRBV6-6 and J usage is TRBJ1-5; D may be TRBD1 (5 bases). Germline CDR1 reads MNHNY; CDR2 reads SVGAGI (reference sequence). V gave up 5 bases and J gave up 11 bases, with 10 bases separating them. The CDR3 is made up of 11 amino acids. CDR3 protein: CASSTGVAQHF. The CDR3 DNA is TGTGCCAGCAGTACGGGGGTAGCCCAGCATTTT.

The CDR3 DNA reads TGCGCCAGCAGTGGCGGGGGCCTAGATACGCAGTATTTT. This translates into CASSGGGLDTQYF. This chain joins TRBV4-1 and TRBJ2-3; TRBD2 might be the D (7 bases). Germline values: CDR1 MGHRA, CDR2 YSYEKL. Trimming removed 6 bases from V and 5 bases from J, with 12 bases in between. This CDR3 is built from 13 residues.

The table lists this clone with a few counts. The chain has TRBV6-1 and TRBJ1-1, with 7 positions matching TRBD1. This CDR3 is 15 amino acids long. Looked up from germline, CDR1 is MNHNS and CDR2 is SASEGT. The V gene end was trimmed by 6 bases and the J gene end by 3 bases; junction bases not matched to a gene: 10. CDR3 in amino acids: CASSRTGKGDTEAFF. In DNA form, the CDR3 reads TGTGCCAGCAGCAGGACAGGCAAAGGGGACACTGAAGCTTTCTTT.

V usage is TRBV6-1 and J usage is TRBJ1-1, with 7 bases that match TRBD1. The CDR3 extends over 15 amino acids. Trimming at V came to 5 bases and at J to 1 base, leaving 7 bases not matched to a gene. CDR1 is MNHNS and CDR2 is SASEGT in the germline V gene. CDR3 sequence (DNA): TGTGCCAGCAGTCAATACTACAGGGGGAACACTGAAGCTTTCTTT. Its translation is CASSQYYRGNTEAFF.

This clone was seen just once. V is TRBV6-6 and J is TRBJ1-4; D is possibly TRBD1 (6 bases). From germline, CDR1 is MNHNY and CDR2 SVGAGI (reference sequence). This CDR3 is 15 amino acids long. V was clipped by 7 bases and J by 3 bases, with 15 bases between them. The CDR3 DNA sequence: TGTGCCAGCAAACTGGACAGTCAAGCTAATGAAAAACTGTTTTTT. Its protein is CASKLDSQANEKLFF.

The V call is TRBV5-1, the J call TRBJ2-1, with 10 bases matching TRBD2. The CDR3 has 16 amino acids. The J segment lost 5 bases and the V segment lost 0 bases, leaving 5 bases of the junction unmatched. Germline values: CDR1 SGHRS, CDR2 YFSETQ. CDR3 sequence: CASSLVSLAGDNEQFF. As DNA, the CDR3 is TGCGCCAGCAGCTTGGTGAGTCTAGCGGGAGACAATGAGCAGTTCTTC.

This clone has at least ten counts. The chain is built from TRBV6-5 and TRBJ2-2; weak D call: TRBD2 (6 bases). The CDR3 covers 14 residues. The V and J ends lost 3 bases and 4 bases respectively, with 9 bases between them. Germline V CDR1 and CDR2: MNHEY, SVGAGI. For the CDR3, the DNA is TGTGCCAGCAGTTATACGACTAGCACCGGGGAGCTGTTTTTT. Translated, it gives CASSYTTSTGELFF.

The sample holds a few counts of this clone. The CDR3 protein is CASSQDGNPGLRTGELFF. The CDR3 DNA reads as TGTGCCAGCAGCCAAGATGGGAACCCAGGGCTGCGGACCGGGGAGCTGTTTTTT. V is TRBV14 and J is TRBJ2-2; D is possibly TRBD1 (5 bases). The CDR3 has 18 amino acids. Germline V gene lookup returns CDR1 SGHDN and CDR2 FVKESK. The V end was cut by 0 bases, the J end by 5 bases, with 19 bases between.

The rearrangement joins TRBV6-5 to TRBJ1-5; D unresolved. Germline V gives CDR1 MNHEY, CDR2 SVGAGI. V gave up 2 bases and J gave up 2 bases, with 10 bases separating them. CDR3 length: 15 amino acids. CDR3: CASSYGLSGNQPQHF. CDR3 DNA sequence: TGTGCCAGCAGTTACGGGCTTAGTGGCAATCAGCCCCAGCATTTT.

This sequence joins TRBV5-1 and TRBJ2-7, with 10 bases that match TRBD2. The J segment lost 3 bases and the V segment lost 4 bases, leaving 4 bases of the junction unmatched. There are 14 residues in the CDR3. Germline V CDR1 and CDR2: SGHRS, YFSETQ. The CDR3 sequence: CASSRSGGVYEQYF. CDR3 DNA: TGCGCCAGCAGCCGGAGCGGGGGGGTCTACGAGCAGTACTTC.

This sequence joins TRBV19 and TRBJ1-2; TRBD1 agrees at 11 bases. This CDR3 is 17 amino acids long. Trimming took 3 bases from V and 8 from J; bases not matched to a gene: 14. Germline-derived CDR1 and CDR2 are LNHDA and SQIVND (reference sequence). This CDR3 reads CASSIGQGASTRRGYTF. In nucleotides, the CDR3 is TGTGCCAGTAGTATTGGACAGGGGGCGTCCACTCGTCGGGGCTACACCTTC.

The chain recombines TRBV5-1 with TRBJ2-7; 10 bases agree with TRBD1. Germline CDR1 reads SGHRS; CDR2 reads YFSETQ. This CDR3 is built from 15 residues. V dropped 4 bases and J dropped 6; count of bases not matched to a gene: 10. Here the CDR3 reads CASSKLGTGVLEQYF. The CDR3 DNA follows: TGCGCCAGCAGCAAACTCGGGACAGGGGTCCTCGAGCAGTACTTC. The full variable domain, its missing parts supplied by reference TRBV5-1 and TRBJ2-7, is KAGVTQTPRYLIKTRGQQVTLSCSPISGHRSVSWYQQTPGQGLQFLFEYFSETQRNKGNFPGRFSGRQFSNSRSEMNVSTLELGDSALYLCASSKLGTGVLEQYFGPGTRLTVT.

J is TRBJ1-1 and V is TRBV28; 8 nucleotides match TRBD1. The CDR3 is 15 residues long. V was clipped by 4 bases and J by 10 bases; unmatched bases: 14. CDR1 and CDR2 from the germline V gene are MDHEN and SYDVKM. The CDR3 here is CASSSPTGGRKAAFF. The CDR3 DNA reads as TGTGCCAGCAGTTCCCCTACAGGGGGAAGAAAGGCAGCTTTCTTT.

This chain uses TRBV19 with TRBJ1-5, with D possibly being TRBD1 (6 bases). Between the trimmed V and J ends, which lost 4 bases and 7 bases, there was a span of 14 bases. This CDR3 is 14 amino acids long. Germline CDR1 LNHDA, CDR2 SQIVND (reference sequence). The CDR3 sequence: CASSTNRAEQPQHF. The CDR3 nucleotides read TGTGCCAGTAGTACAAACAGGGCAGAGCAGCCCCAGCATTTT.

This chain links TRBV2 with TRBJ2-7, with TRBD1 matching over 9 bases. The CDR3 extends over 14 amino acids. Germline V lookup: CDR1 SNHLY, CDR2 FYNNEI. After removal of 3 bases from V and 5 bases from J, the junction contained 5 bases not matched to a gene. In DNA, the CDR3 is TGTGCCAGCAGTGACGGACAGGGGTTCGACGAGCAGTACTTC. This translates into CASSDGQGFDEQYF.

This chain uses TRBV7-6 with TRBJ2-3; TRBD1 agrees at 7 bases. The CDR3 is 14 residues long. The germline gives CDR1 SGHVS, CDR2 FNYEAQ. V was clipped by 2 bases and J by 4 bases; unmatched bases: 3. The CDR3 region is CASSLPGTADTQYF. The CDR3 DNA follows: TGTGCCAGCAGCTTACCTGGGACAGCAGATACGCAGTATTTT.

As regards this clone: This sample includes further DNA sequences coding for the same CDR3. The chain combines TRBV28 with TRBJ2-3; D remains ambiguous. Germline V gene lookup returns CDR1 MDHEN and CDR2 SYDVKM. Trimming removed 3 bases from V and 0 bases from J, with 7 bases in between. The CDR3 is 14 amino acids. The CDR3: CASSFISSTDTQYF. DNA of the CDR3: TGTGCCAGCAGTTTTATTTCTAGCACAGATACGCAGTATTTT.

V gene TRBV9 combines with J gene TRBJ2-5; TRBD1 might be the D (6 bases). Germline CDR1 SGDLS, CDR2 YYNGEE. V shed 3 bases and J shed 4 bases, with 16 bases lying between them. This CDR3 region has 15 residues. CDR3 region: CASSARGGGGETQYF. The CDR3 bases are TGTGCCAGCAGCGCCAGAGGTGGGGGCGGAGAGACCCAGTACTTC.

This rearrangement joins TRBV27 to TRBJ2-7; 7 nucleotides match TRBD1. This CDR3 has 16 residues. The germline V gene has CDR1 MNHEY and CDR2 SMNVEV (reference sequence). The V and J ends lost 5 bases and 0 bases, in that order; junction bases with no gene match: 10. The CDR3 DNA sequence: TGTGCCAGCAGTCCGTACAGGGGAATGGCCTCCTACGAGCAGTACTTC. Protein sequence: CASSPYRGMASYEQYF.

The chain links TRBV28 to TRBJ1-1, with D unclear. V gave up 11 bases and J gave up 1 base, with 14 bases separating them. CDR3 length: 13 amino acids. Looked up from germline, CDR1 is MDHEN and CDR2 is SYDVKM. The CDR3 DNA reads as TGTGCCTCGCTCGTAGGAGGGAACACTGAAGCTTTCTTT. Its protein product is CASLVGGNTEAFF.

This clone was seen a few times. The V and J genes are TRBV4-1 and TRBJ1-1; D ambiguous. V was pared by 3 bases and J by 0 bases, with 11 bases between. CDR1 and CDR2 (germline): MGHRA, YSYEKL. There are 15 residues in the CDR3. CDR3 nucleotides: TGCGCCAGCAGCCACTTCTGGGAGGTGAACACTGAAGCTTTCTTT. Residues: CASSHFWEVNTEAFF.

This chain connects TRBV5-4 to TRBJ1-1; 9 bases match TRBD1. There are 14 residues in the CDR3. V dropped 3 bases and J dropped 4; count of bases not matched to a gene: 4. CDR1 is SGHNT and CDR2 is YYREEE in the germline V gene (reference sequence). CDR3 sequence (DNA): TGTGCCAGCAGCTCGTTGACAGGGGGCACTGAAGCTTTCTTT. Translated: CASSSLTGGTEAFF.